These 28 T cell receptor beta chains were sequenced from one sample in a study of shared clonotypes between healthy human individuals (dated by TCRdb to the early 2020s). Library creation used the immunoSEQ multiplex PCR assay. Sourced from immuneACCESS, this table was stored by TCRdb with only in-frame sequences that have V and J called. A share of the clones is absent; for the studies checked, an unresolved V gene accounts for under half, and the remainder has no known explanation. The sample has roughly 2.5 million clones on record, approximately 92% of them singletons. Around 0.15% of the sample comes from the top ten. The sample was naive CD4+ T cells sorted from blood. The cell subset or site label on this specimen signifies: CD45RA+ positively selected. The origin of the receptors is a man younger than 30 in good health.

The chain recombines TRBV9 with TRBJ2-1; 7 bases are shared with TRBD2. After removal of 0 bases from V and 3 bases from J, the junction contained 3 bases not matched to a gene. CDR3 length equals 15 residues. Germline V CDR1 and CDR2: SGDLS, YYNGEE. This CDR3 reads CASSVDIAGYNEQFF. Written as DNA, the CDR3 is TGTGCCAGCAGCGTAGACATAGCGGGCTACAATGAGCAGTTCTTC.

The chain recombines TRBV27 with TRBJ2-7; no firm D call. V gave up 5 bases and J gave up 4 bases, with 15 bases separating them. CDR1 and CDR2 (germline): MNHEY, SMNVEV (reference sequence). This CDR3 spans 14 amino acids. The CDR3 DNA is TGTGCCAGCAGTCCTCACGGACCGCTTTACGAGCAGTACTTC. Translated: CASSPHGPLYEQYF.

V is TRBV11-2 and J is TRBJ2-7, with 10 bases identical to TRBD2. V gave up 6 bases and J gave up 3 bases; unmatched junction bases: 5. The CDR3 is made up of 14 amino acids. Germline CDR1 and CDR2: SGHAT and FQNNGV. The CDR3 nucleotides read TGTGCCAGCAGGCGTCTAGCGGGAGACTACGAGCAGTACTTC. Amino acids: CASRRLAGDYEQYF.

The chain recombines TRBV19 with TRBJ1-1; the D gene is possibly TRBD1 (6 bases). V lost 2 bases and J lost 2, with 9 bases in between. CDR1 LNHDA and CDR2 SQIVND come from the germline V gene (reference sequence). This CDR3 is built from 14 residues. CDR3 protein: CASSILRGNTEAFF. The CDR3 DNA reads TGTGCCAGTAGTATACTCAGGGGAAACACTGAAGCTTTCTTT.

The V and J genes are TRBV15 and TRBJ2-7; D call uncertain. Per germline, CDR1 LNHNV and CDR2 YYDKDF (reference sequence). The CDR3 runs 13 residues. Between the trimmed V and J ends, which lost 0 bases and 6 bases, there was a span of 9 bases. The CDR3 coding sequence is TGTGCCACCAGCAGAGATTCCCGAAGCGAGCAGTACTTC. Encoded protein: CATSRDSRSEQYF.

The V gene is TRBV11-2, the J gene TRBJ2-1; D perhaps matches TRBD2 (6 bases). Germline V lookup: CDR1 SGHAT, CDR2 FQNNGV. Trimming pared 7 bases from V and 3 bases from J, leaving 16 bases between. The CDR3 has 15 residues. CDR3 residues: CASTITEGSYNEQFF. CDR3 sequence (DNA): TGTGCCAGCACCATCACGGAGGGAAGCTACAATGAGCAGTTCTTC.

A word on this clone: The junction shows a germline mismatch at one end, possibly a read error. CDR3 amino acids: CSGQRSTEAFF. The CDR3 coding sequence is TGTTCGGGACAAAGGAGCACTGAAGCTTTCTTT. This chain connects TRBV20-1 to TRBJ1-1, with a weak D call TRBD1 (6 bases). Germline V CDR1 and CDR2: DFQATT, SNEGSKA (reference sequence). The CDR3 runs 11 residues.

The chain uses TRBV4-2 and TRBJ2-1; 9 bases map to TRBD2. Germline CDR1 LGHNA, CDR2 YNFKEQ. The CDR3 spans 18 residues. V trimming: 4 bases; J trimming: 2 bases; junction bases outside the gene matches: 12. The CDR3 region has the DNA TGTGCCAGCAGCCCCCGGGGGCGGGGGGGACCAGCCTACAATGAGCAGTTCTTC. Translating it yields CASSPRGRGGPAYNEQFF.

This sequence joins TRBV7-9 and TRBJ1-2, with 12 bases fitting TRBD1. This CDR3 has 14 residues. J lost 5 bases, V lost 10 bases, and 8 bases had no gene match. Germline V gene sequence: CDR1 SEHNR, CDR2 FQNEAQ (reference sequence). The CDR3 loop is CATTPGQGAYGYTF. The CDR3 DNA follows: TGTGCCACGACTCCGGGACAGGGGGCGTATGGCTACACCTTC.

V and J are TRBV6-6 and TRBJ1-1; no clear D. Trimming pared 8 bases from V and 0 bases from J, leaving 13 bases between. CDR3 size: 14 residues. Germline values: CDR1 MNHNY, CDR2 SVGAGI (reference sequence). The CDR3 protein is CASRRELLNTEAFF. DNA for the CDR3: TGTGCCAGCCGGCGGGAACTTCTGAACACTGAAGCTTTCTTT.

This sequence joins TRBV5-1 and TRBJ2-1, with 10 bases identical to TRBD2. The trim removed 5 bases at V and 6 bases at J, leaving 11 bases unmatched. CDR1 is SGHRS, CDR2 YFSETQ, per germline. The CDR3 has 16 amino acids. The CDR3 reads CASSRYSGGLRNEQFF. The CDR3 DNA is TGCGCCAGCAGTCGATATAGCGGGGGGCTCCGCAATGAGCAGTTCTTC.

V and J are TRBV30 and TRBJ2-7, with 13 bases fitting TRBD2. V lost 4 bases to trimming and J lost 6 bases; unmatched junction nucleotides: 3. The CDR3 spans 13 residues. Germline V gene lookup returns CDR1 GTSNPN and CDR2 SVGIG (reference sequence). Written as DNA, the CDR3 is TGTGCCTGGACTGGACTAGCGGGAGTCGAGCAGTACTTC. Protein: CAWTGLAGVEQYF. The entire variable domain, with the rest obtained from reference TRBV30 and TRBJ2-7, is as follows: SQTIHQWPATLVQPVGSPLSLECTVEGTSNPNLYWYRQAAGRGLQLLFYSVGIGQISSEVPQNLSASRPQDRQFILSSKKLLLSDSGFYLCAWTGLAGVEQYFGPGTRLTVT.

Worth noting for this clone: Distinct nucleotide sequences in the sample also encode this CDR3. The CDR3 nucleotides are TGTGCCAGCTCACCACCAAACACAGATACGCAGTATTTT. This translates into CASSPPNTDTQYF. This chain joins TRBV18 and TRBJ2-3, with D uncertain. CDR3 size: 13 residues. Germline V CDR1 and CDR2: KGHSH, LQKENI. Between the trimmed V and J ends, which lost 0 bases and 2 bases, there was a span of 3 bases.

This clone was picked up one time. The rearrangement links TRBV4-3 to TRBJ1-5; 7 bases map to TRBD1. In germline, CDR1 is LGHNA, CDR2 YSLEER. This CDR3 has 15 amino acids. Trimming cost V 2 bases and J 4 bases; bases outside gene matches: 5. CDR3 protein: CASSQSQGGNQPQHF. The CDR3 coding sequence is TGCGCCAGCAGCCAATCCCAGGGGGGTAATCAGCCCCAGCATTTT.

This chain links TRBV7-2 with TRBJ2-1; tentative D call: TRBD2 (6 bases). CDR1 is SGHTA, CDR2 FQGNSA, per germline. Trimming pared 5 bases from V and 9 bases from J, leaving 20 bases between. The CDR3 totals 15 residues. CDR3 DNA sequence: TGTGCCAGCAGCCCTCTGGGGAGGCCGAAGGGTGAGCAGTTCTTC. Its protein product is CASSPLGRPKGEQFF.

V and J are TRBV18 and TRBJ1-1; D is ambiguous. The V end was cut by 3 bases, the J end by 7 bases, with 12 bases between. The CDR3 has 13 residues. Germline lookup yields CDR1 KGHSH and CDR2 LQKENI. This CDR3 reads CASSPSWVGEAFF. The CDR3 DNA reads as TGTGCCAGCTCACCGTCCTGGGTAGGTGAAGCTTTCTTT.

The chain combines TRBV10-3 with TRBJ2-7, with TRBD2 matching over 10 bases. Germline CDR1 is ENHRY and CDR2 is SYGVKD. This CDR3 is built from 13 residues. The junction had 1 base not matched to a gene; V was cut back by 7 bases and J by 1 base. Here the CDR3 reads CAITSGSSYEQYF. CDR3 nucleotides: TGTGCCATCACTAGCGGGAGTTCCTACGAGCAGTACTTC.

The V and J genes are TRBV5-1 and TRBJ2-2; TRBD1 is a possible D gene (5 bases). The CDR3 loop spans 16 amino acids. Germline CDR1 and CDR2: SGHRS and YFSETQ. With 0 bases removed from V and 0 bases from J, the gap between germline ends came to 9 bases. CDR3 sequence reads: CASSLDRQSNTGELFF. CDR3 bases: TGCGCCAGCAGCTTGGATAGACAGTCGAACACCGGGGAGCTGTTTTTT. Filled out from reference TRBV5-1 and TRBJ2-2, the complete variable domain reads KAGVTQTPRYLIKTRGQQVTLSCSPISGHRSVSWYQQTPGQGLQFLFEYFSETQRNKGNFPGRFSGRQFSNSRSEMNVSTLELGDSALYLCASSLDRQSNTGELFFGEGSRLTVL.

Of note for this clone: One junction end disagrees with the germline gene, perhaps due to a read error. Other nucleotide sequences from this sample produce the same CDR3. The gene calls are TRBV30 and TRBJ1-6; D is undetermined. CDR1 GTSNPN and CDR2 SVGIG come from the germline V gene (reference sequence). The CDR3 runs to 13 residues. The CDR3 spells CAWSVSLDSPLHF. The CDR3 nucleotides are TGTGCCTGGAGTGTATCGTTGGATTCACCCCTCCACTTC.

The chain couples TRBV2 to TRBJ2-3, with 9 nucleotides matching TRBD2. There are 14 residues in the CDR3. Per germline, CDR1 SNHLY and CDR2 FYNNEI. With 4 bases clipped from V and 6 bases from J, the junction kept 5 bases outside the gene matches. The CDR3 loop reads CASSVTSGADTQYF. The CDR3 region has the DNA TGTGCCAGCAGTGTGACTAGCGGAGCGGATACGCAGTATTTT.

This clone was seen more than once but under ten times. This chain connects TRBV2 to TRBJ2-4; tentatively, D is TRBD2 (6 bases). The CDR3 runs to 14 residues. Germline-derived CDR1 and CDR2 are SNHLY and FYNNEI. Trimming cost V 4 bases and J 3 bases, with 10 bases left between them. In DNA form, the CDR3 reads TGTGCCAGCAGTGTGGGACTCCTCAAAAACATTCAGTACTTC. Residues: CASSVGLLKNIQYF.

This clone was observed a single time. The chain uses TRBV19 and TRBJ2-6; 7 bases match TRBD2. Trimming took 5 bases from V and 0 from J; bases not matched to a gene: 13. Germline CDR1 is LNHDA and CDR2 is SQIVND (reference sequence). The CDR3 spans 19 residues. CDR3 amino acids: CASSPLGAGDHSGANVLTF. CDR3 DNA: TGTGCCAGTAGTCCCCTCGGGGCGGGGGACCACTCTGGGGCCAACGTCCTGACTTTC.

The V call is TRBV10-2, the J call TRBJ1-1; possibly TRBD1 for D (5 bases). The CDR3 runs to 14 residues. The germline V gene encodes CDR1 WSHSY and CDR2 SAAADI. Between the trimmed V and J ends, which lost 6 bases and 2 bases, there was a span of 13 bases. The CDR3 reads CASRTGGSNTEAFF. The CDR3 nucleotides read TGCGCCAGCAGAACCGGGGGTTCTAACACTGAAGCTTTCTTT.

DNA for the CDR3: TGTGCCAGCAGTTTCCATCGGACTAGCGGGGGGCCTAATGAGCAGTTCTTC. It translates to CASSFHRTSGGPNEQFF. The gene calls are TRBV27 and TRBJ2-1, with 14 bases identical to TRBD2. CDR1 is MNHEY, CDR2 SMNVEV, per germline (reference sequence). The junction had 8 bases not matched to a gene; V was cut back by 3 bases and J by 7 bases. This CDR3 has 17 amino acids.

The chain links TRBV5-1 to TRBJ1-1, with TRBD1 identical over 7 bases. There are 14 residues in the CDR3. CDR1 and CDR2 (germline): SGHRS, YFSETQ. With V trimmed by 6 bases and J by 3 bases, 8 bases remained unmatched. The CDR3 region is CASTRDRLYTEAFF. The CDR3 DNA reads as TGCGCCAGCACAAGGGACAGACTTTACACTGAAGCTTTCTTT.

The CDR3 region has the DNA TGTGCCAGTGAGACAAGGGGGCTCGGCAATCAGCCCCAGCATTTT. This sequence encodes CASETRGLGNQPQHF. The J gene is TRBJ1-5, the V gene TRBV19; 7 bases align to TRBD1. Germline lookup yields CDR1 LNHDA and CDR2 SQIVND (reference sequence). There are 15 residues in the CDR3. Unmatched junction bases numbered 9, after V lost 8 bases and J lost 2 bases.

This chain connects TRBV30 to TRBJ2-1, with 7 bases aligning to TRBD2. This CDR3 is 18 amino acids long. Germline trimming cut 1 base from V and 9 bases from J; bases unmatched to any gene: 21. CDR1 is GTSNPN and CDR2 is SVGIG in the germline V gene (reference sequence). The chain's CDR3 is CAWSGVRTSGWAGGEQFF. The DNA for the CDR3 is TGTGCCTGGAGTGGTGTGCGGACTAGTGGTTGGGCCGGGGGTGAGCAGTTCTTC. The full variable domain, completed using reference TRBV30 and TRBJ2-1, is SQTIHQWPATLVQPVGSPLSLECTVEGTSNPNLYWYRQAAGRGLQLLFYSVGIGQISSEVPQNLSASRPQDRQFILSSKKLLLSDSGFYLCAWSGVRTSGWAGGEQFFGPGTRLTVL.

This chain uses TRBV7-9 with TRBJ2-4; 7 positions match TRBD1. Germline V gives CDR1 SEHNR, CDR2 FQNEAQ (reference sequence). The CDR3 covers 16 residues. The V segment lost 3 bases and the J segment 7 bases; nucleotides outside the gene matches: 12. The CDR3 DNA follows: TGTGCCAGCAGCTTCGCTGGACAGGCCGTGGGGAACATTCAGTACTTC. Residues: CASSFAGQAVGNIQYF.